This T cell receptor beta chain was retrieved from a study of blood T cell repertoires in COVID-19. Overall study: Collection of acute and convalescent COVID-19 samples took place in the United States, Italy and Spain. T cells, B-cell-depleted T cells, or PBMCs supplied cDNA or gDNA.

Trimming removed 1 base from V and 2 bases from J; junction bases left unmatched: 5. CDR3 size: 15 residues. Germline V gene sequence: CDR1 LNHDA, CDR2 SQIVND (reference sequence). This clone was seen more than once but under ten times. Original handling: Estimation of nucleated cell counts relied on the amplification of reference gene primers. Sequenced by immunoSEQ multiplex PCR; TCRdb stores in-frame clones only, minus some. V and J calls and clone size are those listed in that table; D and trimming were worked out from the DNA. The data contain 15,000 to 20,000 clones, roughly 87% of them singletons.

The specimen sequenced was peripheral blood. This TCR came from a man aged 60 to 75 with active COVID-19. The rearrangement uses TRBV19 and TRBJ2-7, with 7 bases identical to TRBD1. This chain's CDR3 is CASSIGGTDAYEQYF. The CDR3 nucleotides are TGTGCCAGTAGTATAGGGGGGACAGATGCCTACGAGCAGTACTTC. The whole variable domain, remainder taken from reference TRBV19 and TRBJ2-7, is DGGITQSPKYLFRKEGQNVTLSCEQNLNHDAMYWYRQDPGQGLRLIYYSQIVNDFQKGDIAEGYSVSREKKESFPLTVTSAQKNPTAFYLCASSIGGTDAYEQYFGPGTRLTVT.